The 28 T cell receptor beta chains in this list originate from one sample, sequenced in a study of blood T cell repertoires in COVID-19. Here immunoSEQ multiplex PCR was the method, and the copy in TCRdb shows in-frame clones only, minus some. Here the sample spans about 160,000 clones, around 93% being singletons. Sequencing used peripheral blood. All receptors come from a woman in her fifties or sixties with acute or convalescent COVID-19.

J is TRBJ2-7 and V is TRBV28, with 7 bases aligning to TRBD1. The trim removed 6 bases at V and 0 bases at J, leaving 17 bases unmatched. The CDR3 consists of 18 residues. The germline gives CDR1 MDHEN, CDR2 SYDVKM. CDR3 sequence: CASSEPGQKKISSYEQYF. The DNA of the CDR3 is TGTGCCAGCAGCGAACCGGGACAGAAAAAAATAAGCTCCTACGAGCAGTACTTC. The whole variable domain, filled in from reference TRBV28 and TRBJ2-7, reads DVKVTQSSRYLVKRTGEKVFLECVQDMDHENMFWYRQDPGLGLRLIYFSYDVKMKEKGDIPEGYSVSREKKERFSLILESASTNQTSMYLCASSEPGQKKISSYEQYFGPGTRLTVT.

This chain links TRBV27 with TRBJ2-6; 7 bases map to TRBD1. J was trimmed by 0 bases and V by 3 bases; bases with no gene match: 11. Germline-derived CDR1 and CDR2 are MNHEY and SMNVEV (reference sequence). This CDR3 has 19 amino acids. The DNA of the CDR3 is TGTGCCAGCAGTTTTCACCCCGGGACAGTTGTCTCTGGGGCCAACGTCCTGACTTTC. Encoded protein: CASSFHPGTVVSGANVLTF. The variable domain in full, completed from reference TRBV27 and TRBJ2-6, reads EAQVTQNPRYLITVTGKKLTVTCSQNMNHEYMSWYRQDPGLGLRQIYYSMNVEVTDKGDVPEGYKVSRKEKRNFPLILESPSPNQTSLYFCASSFHPGTVVSGANVLTFGAGSRLTVL.

Only one count was recorded for this clone. This rearrangement joins TRBV28 to TRBJ1-4; 10 bases agree with TRBD1. There are 15 residues in the CDR3. V lost 8 bases, J lost 8 bases, and 11 bases stayed unmatched. CDR1 MDHEN and CDR2 SYDVKM come from the germline V gene. Written as DNA, the CDR3 is TGTGCCAGCCGAGGGGGTCCGGGACAGGGGGAAAAACTGTTTTTT. This sequence encodes CASRGGPGQGEKLFF. The full variable domain, completed using reference TRBV28 and TRBJ1-4, is DVKVTQSSRYLVKRTGEKVFLECVQDMDHENMFWYRQDPGLGLRLIYFSYDVKMKEKGDIPEGYSVSREKKERFSLILESASTNQTSMYLCASRGGPGQGEKLFFGSGTQLSVL.

The chain joins TRBV10-3 to TRBJ2-2, with 8 positions matching TRBD1. Germline V gives CDR1 ENHRY, CDR2 SYGVKD. The CDR3 contains 14 residues. After removal of 10 bases from V and 4 bases from J, the junction contained 8 bases not matched to a gene. CDR3 protein: CATTGVVGTGELFF. The DNA for the CDR3 is TGTGCCACGACAGGGGTCGTAGGCACCGGGGAGCTGTTTTTT.

This chain uses TRBV11-1 with TRBJ1-1, with D perhaps matching TRBD1 (6 bases). With 1 base removed from V and 8 bases from J, the gap between germline ends came to 11 bases. This CDR3 has 13 residues. Germline V gene lookup returns CDR1 SGHAT and CDR2 FQDESV (reference sequence). The CDR3 loop reads CASSLDYRAEAFF. The DNA for the CDR3 is TGTGCCAGCAGCTTAGACTACAGGGCCGAAGCTTTCTTT.

The chain links TRBV7-2 to TRBJ2-7, with D possibly being TRBD1 (6 bases). V shed 5 bases and J shed 1 base, with 12 bases lying between them. Germline values: CDR1 SGHTA, CDR2 FQGNSA. This CDR3 has 14 residues. Here the CDR3 DNA reads TGTGCCAGCAGCCTTAGACAGGTTTCCTACGAGCAGTACTTC. Its protein product is CASSLRQVSYEQYF.

The chain has TRBV18 and TRBJ1-1; tentative D call: TRBD1 (5 bases). The CDR3 is made up of 12 amino acids. In germline, CDR1 is KGHSH, CDR2 LQKENI. Trimming took 4 bases from V and 4 from J, leaving 7 bases between them. CDR3 amino acids: CASSRGGTEAFF. In nucleotides, the CDR3 is TGTGCCAGCTCACGGGGGGGCACTGAAGCTTTCTTT.

This rearrangement joins TRBV7-2 to TRBJ1-3; 9 nucleotides align to TRBD1. The CDR3 has 16 residues. Germline lookup yields CDR1 SGHTA and CDR2 FQGNSA. The V gene end was trimmed by 2 bases and the J gene end by 1 base; junction bases not matched to a gene: 3. The CDR3 reads CASSLTGGGSGNTIYF. CDR3 nucleotide sequence: TGTGCCAGCAGCTTAACAGGGGGCGGATCTGGAAACACCATATATTTT.

This clone was seen just once. V usage is TRBV10-3 and J usage is TRBJ1-2, with D maybe TRBD1 (5 bases). Trimming pared 6 bases from V and 2 bases from J, leaving 13 bases between. CDR1 ENHRY and CDR2 SYGVKD come from the germline V gene. The CDR3 is 14 residues long. The CDR3 sequence: CAIRIQTENYGYTF. The DNA of the CDR3 is TGTGCCATCAGGATTCAGACAGAGAACTATGGCTACACCTTC.

The genes are TRBV30 and TRBJ2-2; possibly TRBD2 for D (5 bases). Trimming pared 1 base from V and 5 bases from J, leaving 5 bases between. Germline V lookup: CDR1 GTSNPN, CDR2 SVGIG (reference sequence). The CDR3 covers 12 residues. The CDR3 region has the DNA TGTGCCTGGAGTGGAGGGACCGGGGAGCTGTTTTTT. Translated, it gives CAWSGGTGELFF.

V and J are TRBV12-3 or TRBV12-4 and TRBJ1-2; D is possibly TRBD1 (5 bases). The length of the CDR3 is 13 residues. V was shortened by 6 bases and J by 6 bases, with 14 bases between the two germline ends. CDR3 nucleotide sequence: TGTGCCAGCAGATCAGGGTGGTTGAATGGCTACACCTTC. It encodes CASRSGWLNGYTF.

The V and J genes are TRBV2 and TRBJ2-7; maybe TRBD1 (6 bases). The CDR3 has 15 amino acids. The V end was cut by 7 bases, the J end by 3 bases, with 19 bases between. CDR1 is SNHLY, CDR2 FYNNEI, per germline. The CDR3 loop reads CASTGLGDTIYEQYF. The CDR3 DNA is TGTGCCAGCACCGGACTCGGGGACACTATCTACGAGCAGTACTTC.

The chain links TRBV5-1 to TRBJ2-1; D gene uncertain. This CDR3 region has 13 residues. V lost 0 bases and J lost 8, with 9 bases in between. Germline V lookup: CDR1 SGHRS, CDR2 YFSETQ. Here the CDR3 reads CASSLELFDEQFF. CDR3 in DNA: TGCGCCAGCAGCTTGGAACTGTTCGATGAGCAGTTCTTC.

The chain uses TRBV4-3 and TRBJ1-1; the D gene is possibly TRBD1 (6 bases). V was trimmed by 0 bases and J by 0 bases, leaving 14 bases between them. CDR3 length equals 17 residues. Looked up from germline, CDR1 is LGHNA and CDR2 is YSLEER. Written as DNA, the CDR3 is TGCGCCAGCAGCCAAGAAGGCGCAGGGGTCATGAACACTGAAGCTTTCTTT. It encodes CASSQEGAGVMNTEAFF.

The chain has TRBV20-1 and TRBJ1-1; D remains ambiguous. Germline assignment: CDR1 DFQATT and CDR2 SNEGSKA (reference sequence). The CDR3 contains 11 residues. Trimming took off 1 base at V and 11 bases at J, with 11 bases between the two ends. The CDR3 loop is CSARGLQWAFF. In nucleotides, the CDR3 is TGCAGTGCTAGAGGACTGCAGTGGGCTTTCTTT.

V and J are TRBV5-6 and TRBJ1-6; a weak D match, TRBD1 (5 bases). Germline CDR1 SGHDT, CDR2 YYEEEE. The CDR3 is made up of 12 amino acids. The V end lost 4 bases, the J end lost 10 bases, and 9 bases lay between the germline ends. CDR3 nucleotides: TGTGCCAGCAGCCAGACAGAGTCACCCCTCCACTTT. Protein product: CASSQTESPLHF. The whole variable domain, remainder taken from reference TRBV5-6 and TRBJ1-6, is DAGVTQSPTHLIKTRGQQVTLRCSPKSGHDTVSWYQQALGQGPQFIFQYYEEEERQRGNFPDRFSGHQFPNYSSELNVNALLLGDSALYLCASSQTESPLHFGNGTRLTVT.

The chain employs TRBV30 and TRBJ2-1; 7 nucleotides line up with TRBD1. From germline, CDR1 is GTSNPN and CDR2 SVGIG (reference sequence). V was clipped by 5 bases and J by 4 bases; unmatched bases: 20. There are 18 residues in the CDR3. Written as DNA, the CDR3 is TGTGCCTGGGGCAAAGGGGGCTACTCCAACCCCTTATACAATGAGCAGTTCTTC. Its translation is CAWGKGGYSNPLYNEQFF.

This clone showed up just once. This rearrangement joins TRBV6-5 to TRBJ1-2; 10 bases match TRBD1. Germline V lookup: CDR1 MNHEY, CDR2 SVGAGI. The junction had 2 bases not matched to a gene; V was cut back by 6 bases and J by 4 bases. The CDR3 is made up of 13 amino acids. CDR3 region: CASRGTGAYGYTF. In DNA form, the CDR3 reads TGTGCCAGCAGAGGGACAGGGGCCTATGGCTACACCTTC.

CDR3 region: CAISGMGHPNTEAFF. Here the CDR3 DNA reads TGTGCCATCAGTGGAATGGGACACCCGAACACTGAAGCTTTCTTT. This chain joins TRBV10-3 and TRBJ1-1, with a tentative D call TRBD1 (6 bases). V lost 4 bases and J 1 base, leaving 13 bases between the germline ends. The CDR3 length is 15 residues. Germline loops: CDR1 ENHRY, CDR2 SYGVKD.

The rearrangement joins TRBV6-4 to TRBJ2-1; 13 bases fit TRBD2. The CDR3 contains 18 residues. V lost 6 bases and J lost 3; bases outside the gene matches: 11. Per the germline V gene, CDR1 is MRHNA and CDR2 is SNTAGT. The CDR3 protein is CASRGGLAGSPVYNEQFF. CDR3 sequence (DNA): TGTGCCAGCAGGGGGGGACTAGCGGGGAGTCCCGTCTACAATGAGCAGTTCTTC.

The chain has TRBV14 and TRBJ1-1; maybe TRBD1 (5 bases). The V end was cut by 2 bases, the J end by 5 bases, with 15 bases between. The CDR3 runs 15 residues. Germline values: CDR1 SGHDN, CDR2 FVKESK. CDR3 in amino acids: CASSQQMLGVTEAFF. The DNA for the CDR3 is TGTGCCAGCAGCCAACAGATGTTAGGGGTAACTGAAGCTTTCTTT.

J is TRBJ2-2 and V is TRBV7-9, with D uncertain. This CDR3 is 15 amino acids long. V was pared by 0 bases and J by 4 bases, with 9 bases between. From germline, CDR1 is SEHNR and CDR2 FQNEAQ (reference sequence). DNA of the CDR3: TGTGCCAGCAGCTTAGCGCGTAGATCCACCGGGGAGCTGTTTTTT. This gives the protein CASSLARRSTGELFF.

This chain joins TRBV4-1 and TRBJ2-3; 11 nucleotides align to TRBD2. Germline assignment: CDR1 MGHRA and CDR2 YSYEKL. J gave up 2 bases and V 4 bases, and 5 bases lay outside the gene matches. The CDR3 length is 16 residues. The CDR3 sequence: CASSPIAGGTTDTQYF. CDR3 nucleotide sequence: TGCGCCAGCAGCCCAATAGCGGGGGGGACCACAGATACGCAGTATTTT.

The chain recombines TRBV5-4 with TRBJ2-7; 8 bases match TRBD1. Losses at the gene ends were 4 bases for V and 2 bases for J; bases not matched to a gene: 11. CDR3 length: 16 residues. Per the germline V gene, CDR1 is SGHNT and CDR2 is YYREEE (reference sequence). CDR3 sequence: CASSDAFQGAPYEQYF. CDR3 DNA: TGTGCCAGCAGCGATGCCTTTCAGGGGGCTCCCTACGAGCAGTACTTC.

This clone occurred once. J is TRBJ1-1 and V is TRBV7-9, with unresolved D. V was trimmed by 3 bases and J by 4 bases, leaving 6 bases between them. The CDR3 consists of 12 residues. The germline V gene encodes CDR1 SEHNR and CDR2 FQNEAQ (reference sequence). The CDR3: CASSLFGTEAFF. CDR3 DNA sequence: TGTGCCAGCAGCTTGTTCGGCACTGAAGCTTTCTTT.

As concerns this clone: Sequence at one end of the junction differs from germline and may be a read error. The chain recombines TRBV18 with TRBJ2-1; a weak D match, TRBD1 (5 bases). CDR1 and CDR2 from the germline V gene are KGHSH and LQKENI. The CDR3 contains 12 residues. The CDR3, as DNA: TGTGCCAGCTCACCACCGGGGAACAGGCCAATCTTC. Its protein is CASSPPGNRPIF.

The chain couples TRBV2 to TRBJ1-1; 8 nucleotides agree with TRBD1. The CDR3 is made up of 15 amino acids. Germline values: CDR1 SNHLY, CDR2 FYNNEI. The junction had 10 bases not matched to a gene; V was cut back by 9 bases and J by 1 base. In DNA form, the CDR3 reads TGTGCCAGTGGGGCGAGGACAGGGCCGAACACTGAAGCTTTCTTT. Translated, it gives CASGARTGPNTEAFF.

This chain connects TRBV18 to TRBJ1-3; D gene unclear. The germline gives CDR1 KGHSH, CDR2 LQKENI. Trimming cost V 0 bases and J 7 bases, with 13 bases left between them. The CDR3 has 15 residues. CDR3 sequence reads: CASSPPGVSRNTIYF. The CDR3 coding sequence is TGTGCCAGCTCACCACCGGGAGTCTCTAGGAACACCATATATTTT.